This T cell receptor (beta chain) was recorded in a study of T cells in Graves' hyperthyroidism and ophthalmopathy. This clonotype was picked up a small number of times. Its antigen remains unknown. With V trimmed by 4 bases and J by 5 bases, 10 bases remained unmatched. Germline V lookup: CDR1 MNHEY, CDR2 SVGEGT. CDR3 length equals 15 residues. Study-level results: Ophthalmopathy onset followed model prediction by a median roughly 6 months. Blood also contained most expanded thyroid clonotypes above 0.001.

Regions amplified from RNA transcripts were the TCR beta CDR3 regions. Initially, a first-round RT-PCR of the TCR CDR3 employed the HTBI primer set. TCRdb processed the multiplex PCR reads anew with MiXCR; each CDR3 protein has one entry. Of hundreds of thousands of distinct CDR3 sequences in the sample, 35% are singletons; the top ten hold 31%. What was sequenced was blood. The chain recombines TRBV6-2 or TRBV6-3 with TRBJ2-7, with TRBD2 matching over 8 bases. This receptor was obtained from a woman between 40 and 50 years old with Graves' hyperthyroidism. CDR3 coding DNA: TGTGCCAGCAGTTCTCGGGAAAGCGGGAGTCACGAGCAGTACTTC. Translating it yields CASSSRESGSHEQYF.